These 2 T cell receptor beta chains originate from one sample sequenced in a study of blood T cell repertoires in COVID-19. Sequencing used immunoSEQ multiplex PCR; TCRdb keeps in-frame clones, though not all of them. The sample shows about 440,000 clones, roughly nine tenths of them seen only once. The sequencing sample was made of PBMCs or T cells enriched from blood (not recorded which). The source of these receptors is a woman aged 18-35 years with acute COVID-19.

This clone was recorded a few times. The rearrangement joins TRBV18 to TRBJ2-7; the match to TRBD1 covers 10 bases. The CDR3 consists of 16 residues. V lost 2 bases, J lost 1 base, and 5 bases stayed unmatched. In germline, CDR1 is KGHSH, CDR2 LQKENI. The CDR3 DNA sequence: TGTGCCAGCTCACCAATGACAGGGGGCCTGTCCTACGAGCAGTACTTC. This translates into CASSPMTGGLSYEQYF. Looking up the rest from reference TRBV18 and TRBJ2-7 gives the full variable domain: NAGVMQNPRHLVRRRGQEARLRCSPMKGHSHVYWYRQLPEEGLKFMVYLQKENIIDESGMPKERFSAEFPKEGPSILRIQQVVRGDSAAYFCASSPMTGGLSYEQYFGPGTRLTVT.

This clone was seen a single time. The chain uses TRBV18 and TRBJ2-3, with TRBD2 as a possible D gene (5 bases). The CDR3 sequence is 14 residues long. The V gene lost 3 bases and the J gene lost 3 bases, with 10 bases spanning the gap. The V gene's germline CDR1 is KGHSH and CDR2 LQKENI. For the CDR3, the DNA is TGTGCCAGCTCACCCCGCCGACTAACAGATACGCAGTATTTT. As protein: CASSPRRLTDTQYF. The full variable domain, rest sourced from reference TRBV18 and TRBJ2-3, is NAGVMQNPRHLVRRRGQEARLRCSPMKGHSHVYWYRQLPEEGLKFMVYLQKENIIDESGMPKERFSAEFPKEGPSILRIQQVVRGDSAAYFCASSPRRLTDTQYFGPGTRLTVL.